Given below is one T cell receptor (beta chain) in context. The sample belongs to a study of blood T cell repertoires in COVID-19. Study-wide context: T cells, B-cell-depleted T cells, or PBMCs provided the cDNA or gDNA that served as material.

Looked up from germline, CDR1 is DFQATT and CDR2 is SNEGSKA (reference sequence). V was pared by 3 bases and J by 4 bases, with 10 bases of the junction left unmatched. There are 16 residues in the CDR3. Original analysis: Amplification with reference gene primers provided the estimates of nucleated cell counts. Profiling relied on immunoSEQ multiplex PCR, and the TCRdb table lists in-frame clones only, not all of them. Clone size and the V and J calls come from that table; the DNA yielded D and trimming. Of some 100,000 clones listed, about 89% are singletons. Sequenced sample: peripheral blood. The TCR was taken from a man aged 50 to 60 with acute or convalescent COVID-19. The V call is TRBV20-1, the J call TRBJ1-2; 11 bases are a match to TRBD1. CDR3 bases: TGCAGTGCTAGTCGTCAGGAAGGGACAGGGGGCTATGGCTACACCTTC. It codes for CSASRQEGTGGYGYTF.